This T cell receptor (beta chain) was profiled in a study of T cell clonotyping in hematopoietic cell transplantation (dated by TCRdb to about 2021). About the investigation overall: Recipient samples taken before transplant were obtained following cytoreduction. In the study, more than 130 blood samples were gathered from 35 to 45 consecutive transplant recipients and their related donors. Patients were recruited between September 2015 and 2017 and followed until September 2020 or death.

In the case of this clone: Its antigen has not been determined. It has no much larger one-base neighbor in the sample; base qualities were not kept.

Interpreted using the paper, the time point label stands for: recipient sample about 28 days before transplant, after cytoreduction. Blood samples were obtained from recipients approximately 28 days before transplant and at days 30, 100 and 180 after transplant. Nuclei Lysis Solution was used to extract genomic DNA from fresh or cryopreserved unfractionated peripheral blood mononuclear cells. The immunoSEQ assay, a bias-controlled multiplex PCR with V- and J-specific primers, was used to amplify TCR beta CDR3 regions from genomic DNA. A proprietary barcode and Illumina adapter sequences were added to the CDR3 amplicons in a second PCR step. CDR3 libraries were sequenced on an Illumina MiSeq instrument. Per the original workflow: Export and quality control were performed with immunoSEQ Analyzer 3.0, and downstream analyses were performed with R Bioconductor and Immunarch. Only productive rearrangements in the normalized downsampled data set were used to calculate repertoire metrics. Pathologically expanded clonotypes were defined as those larger than 5 templates in the normalized cohort. The Inverse Simpson Index served as the measure of repertoire diversity. To capture all clonotypes, CMV-specificity analyses were performed on the non-normalized data set. Imported from immuneACCESS, the table was reduced by TCRdb to in-frame sequences with V and J called. These copies leave out some clones; in studies compared against another copy, an unresolved V gene accounts for under half, and the cause of the remainder is not known. That table gives V, J and clone size, and the DNA gave D and trimming. The sample table shows about 28,000 clones, and more than 70% are seen once. The top ten hold approximately 1.7% of the sample.

CDR1 and CDR2 (MDHEN, SYDVKM) derive from the germline V gene. Taken from cysteine to phenylalanine, the CDR3 has 15 residues. Just CDR3 DNA is preserved here, 45 bases in frame from base 1. The trim is 3 bases for V and 2 bases for J, with a gap of 13 bases between the germline ends. Broad study findings and their caveats: The sample size was limited, and because cells were not sorted, the contributions of CD4 and CD8 repertoires could not be separated. Recipient repertoires showed only a small fraction of overlap with donor repertoires, and over 95% appeared de novo at the given depth. Donor and pretransplant recipient Inverse Simpson Index values predicted broader posttransplant TCR repertoire diversity. After transplant, TCR diversity in recipients dropped, and pathologically expanded clonotypes climbed progressively between day 30 and day 180.

Here the sequenced sample was peripheral blood mononuclear cells, taken before stem cell transplant. The chain links TRBV28 with TRBJ2-5; possibly the D gene is TRBD1, per 6 matching bases. The TCR sequence derives from a middle-aged man with acute myeloid leukemia. Some clones in this sample may be carry-over from other donors' samples. The CDR3 reads as follows: CASSFVGGEQETQYF. DNA sequence: TGTGCCAGCAGTTTTGTAGGGGGTGAACAAGAGACCCAGTACTTC.